The 7 T cell receptor beta chains given below trace back to one sample, sequenced in a study of blood T cell repertoires in COVID-19. Assay: immunoSEQ multiplex PCR; the TCRdb copy retains only in-frame clones and omits some. The data hold around 450,000 clones, with approximately 90% observed a single time. The sample comprised peripheral blood. These receptors were obtained from a woman aged 30 to 39 with acute or convalescent COVID-19.

The chain couples TRBV19 to TRBJ2-2, with a tentative D call TRBD1 (6 bases). CDR1 and CDR2 (germline): LNHDA, SQIVND (reference sequence). V was trimmed by 2 bases and J by 6 bases, leaving 13 bases between them. This CDR3 comprises 15 residues. CDR3 residues: CASSIRQGRAGELFF. CDR3 in DNA: TGTGCCAGTAGTATAAGGCAGGGGCGCGCCGGGGAGCTGTTTTTT.

This chain joins TRBV7-6 and TRBJ2-7; possible D gene TRBD1, 6 bases. This CDR3 spans 15 amino acids. Germline CDR1 is SGHVS and CDR2 is FNYEAQ. V shed 5 bases and J shed 3 bases, with 17 bases lying between them. The CDR3, as DNA: TGTGCCAGCAGCCGGGGACAAGAAAAAAGCTACGAGCAGTACTTC. Amino acids: CASSRGQEKSYEQYF.

This chain connects TRBV3-1 (or the pseudogene TRBV3-2) to TRBJ2-2, with a tentative D call TRBD2 (5 bases). Trimming took off 7 bases at V and 2 bases at J, with 11 bases between the two ends. Germline assignment: CDR1 LGHDT and CDR2 YNNKEL (reference sequence). The CDR3 extends over 14 amino acids. The CDR3: CASNPGKNTGELFF. DNA for the CDR3: TGTGCCAGCAACCCGGGAAAAAACACCGGGGAGCTGTTTTTT.

V is TRBV27 and J is TRBJ1-1, with D tentatively TRBD1 (5 bases). This CDR3 region has 15 residues. V dropped 2 bases and J dropped 6 bases, with 16 bases sitting between them. Looked up from germline, CDR1 is MNHEY and CDR2 is SMNVEV (reference sequence). The CDR3 region has the DNA TGTGCCAGCAGTTTAAACGGGGCTACGGGGGCTGAAGCTTTCTTT. Amino acid sequence: CASSLNGATGAEAFF.

The chain couples TRBV2 to TRBJ1-1; no clear D gene. Trimming pared 3 bases from V and 5 bases from J, leaving 16 bases between. Germline V gene data show CDR1 as SNHLY and CDR2 as FYNNEI. The CDR3 is made up of 15 amino acids. In DNA, the CDR3 is TGTGCCAGCAGTGATACTGCGGAGCGGTGGACTGAAGCTTTCTTT. This translates into CASSDTAERWTEAFF.

This clone was detected a few times. The chain joins TRBV27 to TRBJ2-7; 11 positions agree with TRBD1. V dropped 6 bases and J dropped 5; count of bases not matched to a gene: 6. This CDR3 is 14 amino acids long. Germline lookup yields CDR1 MNHEY and CDR2 SMNVEV (reference sequence). DNA of the CDR3: TGTGCCAGCAGCTCATGGACAGGGGGCGACGAGCAGTACTTC. Translation: CASSSWTGGDEQYF.

The chain uses TRBV19 and TRBJ2-3, with 11 nucleotides matching TRBD2. Germline-derived CDR1 and CDR2 are LNHDA and SQIVND (reference sequence). The ends lost 5 bases at V and 0 bases at J; junction bases unmatched: 1. The CDR3 is made up of 15 amino acids. In DNA, the CDR3 is TGTGCCAGTAGTTTAGCGGGGGGGAGCACAGATACGCAGTATTTT. Its protein is CASSLAGGSTDTQYF.